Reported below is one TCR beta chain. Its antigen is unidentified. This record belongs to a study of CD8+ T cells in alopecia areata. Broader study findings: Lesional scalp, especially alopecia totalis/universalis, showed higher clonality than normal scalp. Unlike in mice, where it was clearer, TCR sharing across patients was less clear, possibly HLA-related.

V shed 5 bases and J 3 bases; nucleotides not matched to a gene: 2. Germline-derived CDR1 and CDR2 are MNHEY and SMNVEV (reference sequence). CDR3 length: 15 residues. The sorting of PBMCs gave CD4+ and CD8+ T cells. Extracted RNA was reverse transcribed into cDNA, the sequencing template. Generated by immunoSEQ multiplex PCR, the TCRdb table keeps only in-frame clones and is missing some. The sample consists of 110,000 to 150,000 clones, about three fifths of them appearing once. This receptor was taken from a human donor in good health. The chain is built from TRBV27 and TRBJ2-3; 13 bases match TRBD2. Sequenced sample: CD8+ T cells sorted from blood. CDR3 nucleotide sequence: TGTGCCAGCAGTGCACTAGCGGGAGGGACAGATACGCAGTATTTT. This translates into CASSALAGGTDTQYF.